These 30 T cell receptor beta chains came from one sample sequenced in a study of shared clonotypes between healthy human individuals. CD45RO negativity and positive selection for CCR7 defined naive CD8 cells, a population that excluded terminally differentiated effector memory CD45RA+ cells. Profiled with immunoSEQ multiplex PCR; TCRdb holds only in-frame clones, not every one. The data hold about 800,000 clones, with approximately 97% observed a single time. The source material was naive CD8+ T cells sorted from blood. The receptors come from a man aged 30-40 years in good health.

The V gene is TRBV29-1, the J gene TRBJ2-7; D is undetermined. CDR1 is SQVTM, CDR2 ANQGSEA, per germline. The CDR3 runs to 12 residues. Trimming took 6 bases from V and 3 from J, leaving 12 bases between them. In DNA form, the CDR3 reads TGCAGCGTAATATGGTGGGACTACGAGCAGTACTTC. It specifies CSVIWWDYEQYF.

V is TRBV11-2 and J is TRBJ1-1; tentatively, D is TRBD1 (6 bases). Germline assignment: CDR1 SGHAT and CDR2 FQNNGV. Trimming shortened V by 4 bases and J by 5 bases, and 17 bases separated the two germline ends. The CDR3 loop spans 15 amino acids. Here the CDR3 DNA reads TGTGCCAGCAGCTCAGGTTCCAGGGGACGGACTGAAGCTTTCTTT. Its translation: CASSSGSRGRTEAFF.

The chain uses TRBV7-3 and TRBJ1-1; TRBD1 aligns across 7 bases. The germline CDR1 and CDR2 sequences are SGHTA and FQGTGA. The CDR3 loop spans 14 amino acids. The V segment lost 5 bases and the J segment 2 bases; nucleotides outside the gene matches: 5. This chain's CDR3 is CASSPTGSNTEAFF. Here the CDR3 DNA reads TGTGCCAGCAGCCCGACAGGGTCCAACACTGAAGCTTTCTTT.

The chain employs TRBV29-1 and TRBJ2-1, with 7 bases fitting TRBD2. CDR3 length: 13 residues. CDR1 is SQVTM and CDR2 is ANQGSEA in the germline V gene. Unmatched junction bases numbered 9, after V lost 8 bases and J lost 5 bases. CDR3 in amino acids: CSTLSSGHNEQFF. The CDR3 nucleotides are TGCAGCACTCTTTCTAGCGGCCACAATGAGCAGTTCTTC.

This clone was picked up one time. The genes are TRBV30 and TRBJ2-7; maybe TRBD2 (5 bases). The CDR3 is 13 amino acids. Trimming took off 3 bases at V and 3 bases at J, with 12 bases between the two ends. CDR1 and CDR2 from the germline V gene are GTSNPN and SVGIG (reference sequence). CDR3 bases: TGTGCCTGGAGGTCCGAGGGTTTCTACGAGCAGTACTTC. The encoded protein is CAWRSEGFYEQYF.

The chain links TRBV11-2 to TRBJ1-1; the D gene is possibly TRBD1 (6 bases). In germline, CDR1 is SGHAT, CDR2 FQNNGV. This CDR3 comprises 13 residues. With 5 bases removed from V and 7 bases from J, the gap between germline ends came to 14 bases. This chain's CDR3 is CASSVGQGSEAFF. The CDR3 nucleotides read TGTGCCAGCAGCGTCGGGCAGGGGAGTGAAGCTTTCTTT.

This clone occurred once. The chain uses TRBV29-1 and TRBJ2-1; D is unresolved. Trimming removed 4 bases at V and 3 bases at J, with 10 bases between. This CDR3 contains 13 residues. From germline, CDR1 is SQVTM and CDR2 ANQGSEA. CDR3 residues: CSVVGGNYNEQFF. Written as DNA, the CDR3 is TGCAGCGTTGTCGGCGGAAACTACAATGAGCAGTTCTTC.

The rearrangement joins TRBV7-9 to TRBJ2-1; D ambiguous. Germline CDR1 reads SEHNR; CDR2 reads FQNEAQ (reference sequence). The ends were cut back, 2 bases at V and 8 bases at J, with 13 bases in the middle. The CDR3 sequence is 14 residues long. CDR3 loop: CASSLNSPTDEQFF. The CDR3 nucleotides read TGTGCCAGCAGCTTAAATTCCCCGACGGATGAGCAGTTCTTC.

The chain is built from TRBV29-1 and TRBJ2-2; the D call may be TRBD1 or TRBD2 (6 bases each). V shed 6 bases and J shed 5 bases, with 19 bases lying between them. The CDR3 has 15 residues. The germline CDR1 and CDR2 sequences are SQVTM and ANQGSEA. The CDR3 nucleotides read TGCAGCGTGGGACTCCCTCCAGGGGAAACCGGGGAGCTGTTTTTT. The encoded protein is CSVGLPPGETGELFF.

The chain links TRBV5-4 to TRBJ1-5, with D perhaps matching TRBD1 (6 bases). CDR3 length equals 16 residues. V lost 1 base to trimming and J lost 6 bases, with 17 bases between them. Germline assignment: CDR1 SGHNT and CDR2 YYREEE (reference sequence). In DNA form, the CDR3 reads TGTGCCAGCAGCTTGTTCTCAGTAGGGGGTGGTCAGCCCCAGCATTTT. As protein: CASSLFSVGGGQPQHF.

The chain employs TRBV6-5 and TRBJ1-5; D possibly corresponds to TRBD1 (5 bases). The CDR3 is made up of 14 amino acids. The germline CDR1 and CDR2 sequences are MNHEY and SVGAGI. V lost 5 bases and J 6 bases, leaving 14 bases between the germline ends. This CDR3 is CASSPGGGPQPQHF. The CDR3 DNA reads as TGTGCCAGCAGTCCCGGGGGAGGGCCTCAGCCCCAGCATTTT.

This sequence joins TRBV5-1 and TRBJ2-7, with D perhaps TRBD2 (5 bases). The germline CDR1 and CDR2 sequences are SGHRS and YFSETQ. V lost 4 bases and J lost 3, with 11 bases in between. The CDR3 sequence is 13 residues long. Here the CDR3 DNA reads TGCGCCAGCAGCATCGGACTTAGCTACGAGCAGTACTTC. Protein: CASSIGLSYEQYF.

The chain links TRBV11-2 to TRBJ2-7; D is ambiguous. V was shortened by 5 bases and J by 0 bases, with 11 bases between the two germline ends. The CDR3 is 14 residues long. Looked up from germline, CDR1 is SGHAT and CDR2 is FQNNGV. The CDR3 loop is CASSPHFSSYEQYF. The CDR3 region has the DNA TGTGCCAGCAGCCCCCACTTTAGCTCCTACGAGCAGTACTTC.

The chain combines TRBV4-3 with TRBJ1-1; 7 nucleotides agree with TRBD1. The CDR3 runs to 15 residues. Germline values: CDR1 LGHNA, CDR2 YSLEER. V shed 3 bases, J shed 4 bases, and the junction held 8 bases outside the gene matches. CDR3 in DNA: TGCGCCAGCAGCCAGGGACAGAGTGTGGGCACTGAAGCTTTCTTT. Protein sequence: CASSQGQSVGTEAFF.

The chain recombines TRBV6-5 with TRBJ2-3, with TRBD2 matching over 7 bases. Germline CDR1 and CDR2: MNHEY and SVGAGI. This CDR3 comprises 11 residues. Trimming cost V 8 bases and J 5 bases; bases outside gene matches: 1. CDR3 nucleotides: TGTGCCAGCGGGGGGGTAGATACGCAGTATTTT. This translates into CASGGVDTQYF.

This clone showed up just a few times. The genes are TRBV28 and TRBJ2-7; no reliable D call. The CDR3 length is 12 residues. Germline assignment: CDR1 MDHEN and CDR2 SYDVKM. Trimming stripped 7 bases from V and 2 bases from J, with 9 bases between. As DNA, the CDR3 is TGTGCCAGCACCGGCCCCACCTACGAGCAGTACTTC. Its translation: CASTGPTYEQYF.

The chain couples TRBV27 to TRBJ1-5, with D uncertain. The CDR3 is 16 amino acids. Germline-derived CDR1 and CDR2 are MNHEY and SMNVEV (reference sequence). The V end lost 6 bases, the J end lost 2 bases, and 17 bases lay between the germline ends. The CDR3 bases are TGTGCCAGCAGCCTATATGGGGTTTTGGGCAATCAGCCCCAGCATTTT. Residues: CASSLYGVLGNQPQHF.

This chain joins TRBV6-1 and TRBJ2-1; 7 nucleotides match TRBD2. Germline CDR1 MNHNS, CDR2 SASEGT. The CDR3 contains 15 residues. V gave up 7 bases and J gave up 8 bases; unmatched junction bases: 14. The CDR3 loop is CASKASGYRFDEQFF. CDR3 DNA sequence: TGTGCCAGCAAGGCTAGCGGTTACAGATTCGATGAGCAGTTCTTC.

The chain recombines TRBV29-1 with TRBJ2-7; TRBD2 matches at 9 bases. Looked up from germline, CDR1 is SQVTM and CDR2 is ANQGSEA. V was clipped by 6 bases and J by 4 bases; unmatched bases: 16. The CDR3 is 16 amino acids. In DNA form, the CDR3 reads TGCAGCGTCCTTGGGGTAGCGGGAGTTAAGGGTTACGAGCAGTACTTC. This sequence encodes CSVLGVAGVKGYEQYF.

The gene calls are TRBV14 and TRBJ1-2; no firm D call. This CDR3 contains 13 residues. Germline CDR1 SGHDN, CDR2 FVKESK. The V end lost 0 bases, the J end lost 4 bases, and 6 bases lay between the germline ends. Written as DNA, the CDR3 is TGTGCCAGCAGCCAAGAACAAAGCTATGGCTACACCTTC. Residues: CASSQEQSYGYTF.

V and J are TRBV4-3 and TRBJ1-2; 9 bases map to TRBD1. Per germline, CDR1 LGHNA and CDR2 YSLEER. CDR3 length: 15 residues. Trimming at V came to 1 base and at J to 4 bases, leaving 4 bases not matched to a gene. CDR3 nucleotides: TGCGCCAGCAGCCAAGTAAACAGGGGGCCCTATGGCTACACCTTC. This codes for CASSQVNRGPYGYTF.

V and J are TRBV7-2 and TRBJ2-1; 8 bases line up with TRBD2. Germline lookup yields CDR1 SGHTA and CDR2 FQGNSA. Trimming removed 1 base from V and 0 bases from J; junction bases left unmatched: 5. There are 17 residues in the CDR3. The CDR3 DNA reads TGTGCCAGCAGCTTAGAAGCGGGAGAGTTCTCCTACAATGAGCAGTTCTTC. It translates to CASSLEAGEFSYNEQFF.

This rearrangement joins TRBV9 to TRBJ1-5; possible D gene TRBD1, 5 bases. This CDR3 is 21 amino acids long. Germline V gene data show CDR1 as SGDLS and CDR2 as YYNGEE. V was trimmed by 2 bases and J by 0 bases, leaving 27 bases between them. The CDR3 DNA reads TGTGCCAGCAGCGTGTCAGTTGGGGACCCAAGGGCCGTCTATAGCAATCAGCCCCAGCATTTT. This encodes CASSVSVGDPRAVYSNQPQHF.

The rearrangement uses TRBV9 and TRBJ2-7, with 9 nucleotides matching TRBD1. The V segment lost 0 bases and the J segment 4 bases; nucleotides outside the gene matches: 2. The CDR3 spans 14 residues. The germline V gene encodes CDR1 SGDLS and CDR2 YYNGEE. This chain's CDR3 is CASSVVDRGYEQYF. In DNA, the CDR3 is TGTGCCAGCAGCGTAGTGGACAGGGGTTACGAGCAGTACTTC.

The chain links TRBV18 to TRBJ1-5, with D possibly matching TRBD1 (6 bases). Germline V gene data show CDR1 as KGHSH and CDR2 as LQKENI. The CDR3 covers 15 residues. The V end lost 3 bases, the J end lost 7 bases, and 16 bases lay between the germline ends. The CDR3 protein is CASSPRPGAEQPQHF. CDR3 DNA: TGTGCCAGCTCACCCCGCCCAGGGGCTGAGCAGCCCCAGCATTTT.

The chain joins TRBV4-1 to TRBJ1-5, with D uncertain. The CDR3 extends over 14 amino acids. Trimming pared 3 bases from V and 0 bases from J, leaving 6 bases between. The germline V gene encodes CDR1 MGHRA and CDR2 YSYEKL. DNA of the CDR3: TGCGCCAGCAGCCAGGGTTTTAGCAATCAGCCCCAGCATTTT. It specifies CASSQGFSNQPQHF.

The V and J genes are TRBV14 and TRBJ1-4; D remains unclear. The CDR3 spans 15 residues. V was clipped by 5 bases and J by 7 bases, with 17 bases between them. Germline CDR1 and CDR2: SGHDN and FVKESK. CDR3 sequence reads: CASSGSSPGREKLFF. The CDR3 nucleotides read TGTGCCAGCAGCGGGTCTAGTCCCGGCCGTGAAAAACTGTTTTTT.

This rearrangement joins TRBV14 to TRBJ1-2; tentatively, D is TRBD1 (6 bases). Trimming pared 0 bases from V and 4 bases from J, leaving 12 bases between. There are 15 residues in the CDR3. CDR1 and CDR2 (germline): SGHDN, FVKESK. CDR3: CASSQDWGQGYGYTF. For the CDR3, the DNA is TGTGCCAGCAGCCAAGATTGGGGACAAGGCTATGGCTACACCTTC. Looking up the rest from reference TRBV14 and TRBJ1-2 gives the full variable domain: EAGVTQFPSHSVIEKGQTVTLRCDPISGHDNLYWYRRVMGKEIKFLLHFVKESKQDESGMPNNRFLAERTGGTYSTLKVQPAELEDSGVYFCASSQDWGQGYGYTFGSGTRLTVV.

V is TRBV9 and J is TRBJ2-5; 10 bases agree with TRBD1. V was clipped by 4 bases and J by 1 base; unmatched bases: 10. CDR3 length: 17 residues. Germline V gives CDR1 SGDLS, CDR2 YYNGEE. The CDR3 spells CASSPTGQGRLQETQYF. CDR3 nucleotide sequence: TGTGCCAGCAGCCCAACGGGACAGGGGAGACTCCAAGAGACCCAGTACTTC.

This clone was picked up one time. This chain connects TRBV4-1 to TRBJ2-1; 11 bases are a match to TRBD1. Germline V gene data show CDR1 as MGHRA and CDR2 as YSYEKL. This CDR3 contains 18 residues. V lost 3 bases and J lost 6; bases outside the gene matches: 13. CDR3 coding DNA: TGCGCCAGCAGCCATCCCCGGACAGGGGGCCCGGGCCTCAATGAGCAGTTCTTC. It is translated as CASSHPRTGGPGLNEQFF.